This T cell receptor beta chain was documented in a study of T-cell reconstitution after alpha-beta-depleted transplantation in children. TCRbeta library construction was performed incorporating unique molecular identifiers. TCRdb ran MiXCR on the PCR reads and lists one entry per CDR3 protein. The data show roughly 300,000 distinct CDR3 sequences, about a tenth seen once. V lost 5 bases, J lost 7 bases, and 10 bases stayed unmatched. This CDR3 is built from 16 residues. This clonotype was seen a few times. This sequence originates from a human donor who donated a stem cell graft to a child with acute lymphoblastic leukemia. The chain joins TRBV12-3 or TRBV12-4 to TRBJ2-1; 11 bases map to TRBD2. The sequences come from PBMCs from the stem cell graft donor, collected from the stem cell graft. CDR3 bases: TGTGCCAGCAGTCCGTTAGCGGGAGGGTCGGGAAATGAGCAGTTCTTC. Its protein is CASSPLAGGSGNEQFF.